This T cell receptor (beta chain) was captured in a study of somatic mutations in cytotoxic T cells in rheumatoid arthritis. Overall study results and limits: Patients with rheumatoid arthritis did not differ significantly from age-matched healthy controls in CD8+ T-cell clonality.

The length of the CDR3 is 15 residues. Germline V gives CDR1 SNHLY, CDR2 FYNNEI. The V and J ends lost 1 base and 2 bases respectively, with 11 bases between them. Worth noting for this clone: Its antigen is not identified.

Original handling: Patient CD8+ clones exceeding 1% seldom corresponded to published virus-specific TCRB sequences. The repertoire was sequenced with immunoSEQ multiplex PCR; TCRdb's copy has only in-frame clones and lacks some. For V, J and clone size, that table is used; D and trimming come from the DNA. The table has 15,000 to 20,000 clones, 70% to 85% seen once. The chain couples TRBV2 to TRBJ1-2; D is undetermined. The clonotype comes from an adult with rheumatoid arthritis. Sequencing was performed on CD8+ T cells sorted from blood. As DNA, the CDR3 is TGTGCCAGCAGTGAAGGGAAGGGAATAAACTATGGCTACACCTTC. Translated: CASSEGKGINYGYTF.